This T cell receptor (beta chain) emerged from a study of blood T cell repertoires in COVID-19. The CDR3 runs to 13 residues. V shed 4 bases and J shed 15 bases, with 19 bases lying between them. In the authors' methods: Reference gene primers were amplified, and this amplification served to estimate nucleated cell counts. The method was immunoSEQ multiplex PCR; TCRdb's version includes in-frame clones alone and lacks a portion of them. V, J and clone size derive from that table, while D and trimming were established from the DNA sequence. The profile shows about 120,000 clones, 88% of them singletons.

The TCR originated in a human donor in a cohort sampled during active COVID-19. The sequenced sample consisted of peripheral blood. The chain joins TRBV12-3 or TRBV12-4 to TRBJ2-4; D possibly corresponds to TRBD1 (6 bases). The CDR3 coding sequence is TGTGCCAGCAGTTCCGGACAGAGGCGTATGGGGTACTTC. Its translation is CASSSGQRRMGYF.